A selection of T cell receptor beta chains follows, all from one sample in a study of follicular helper T cells after annual influenza vaccination. Produced via immunoSEQ multiplex PCR; TCRdb's table is partial and in-frame only. The table records 10,000 to 11,000 clones, roughly 80% of them present only once. Sequencing used CXCR5+ CD38- circulating T follicular helper cells from blood, obtained 7 days after influenza vaccination. The receptors here all came from an adult who received the influenza vaccine. The CDR3 runs from the conserved cysteine through the conserved F or W.

>TRBV7-2|TRBJ2-3
CASSQTWGDTQYF
>TRBV18|TRBJ2-7
CASSPVPASYEQYF
>TRBV7-9|TRBJ1-2
CASSSLDLYGYTF
>TRBV5-5|TRBJ1-5
CASSLKETVLSNQPQHF
>TRBV7-2|TRBJ1-1
CASSRDRGYEAFF
>TRBV7-2|TRBJ1-2
CASSRQGGYGYTF
>TRBV10-3|TRBJ2-1
CAISRGDRVTNEQFF
>TRBV6-6|TRBJ2-1
CASSAQGRDYNEQFF
>TRBV23-1|TRBJ1-1
CASVQTAENTEAFF
>TRBV28|TRBJ1-3
CASSSQGRSGNTIYF
>TRBV7-2|TRBJ1-2
CASSGGAAAGSGYTF
>TRBV7-2|TRBJ1-5
CASARGYQPQHF
>TRBV4-3|TRBJ2-2
CASSQGVTNTGELFF